A selection of T cell receptor beta chains follows, all from one sample in a study of cytomegalovirus exposure and HLA in healthy donors. Sequenced by immunoSEQ multiplex PCR; TCRdb stores in-frame clones only, minus some. Among around 140,000 clones listed, 61% were seen once. The material sequenced was PBMCs. Receptors originate from a male donor in good health and CMV-seronegative. The CDR3 runs from the conserved cysteine through the conserved F or W. The order of the fields is V gene, D gene, clone size, J gene, CDR3 DNA, CDR3 protein. D genes are given only for firm matches. A clone size is listed for some rows: how often the clone was seen (once, few, many), or a class if it is expanded.

V gene: TRBV9; D gene: TRBD1; clone size: .; J gene: TRBJ2-2; CDR3 DNA: TGTGCCAGCAACCCGACAGGGGCCATCACCGGGGAGCTGTTTTTT; CDR3 protein: CASNPTGAITGELFF
V gene: TRBV29-1; D gene: .; clone size: once; J gene: TRBJ1-5; CDR3 DNA: TGCAGCGTTTACATAACGCAGGGCCGACACACCGATAGCAATCAGCCCCAGCATTTT; CDR3 protein: CSVYITQGRHTDSNQPQHF
V gene: TRBV7-3; D gene: TRBD1; clone size: few; J gene: TRBJ1-1; CDR3 DNA: TGTGCCAGCAGCTTTACCGGGACAGGGGGCTTTGAAGCTTTCTTT; CDR3 protein: CASSFTGTGGFEAFF
V gene: TRBV13; D gene: TRBD2; clone size: .; J gene: TRBJ2-5; CDR3 DNA: TGTGCCAGCAGCTTAAGCTCGAGACTAGCGGAACAAGAGACCCAGTACTTC; CDR3 protein: CASSLSSRLAEQETQYF
V gene: TRBV21-1; D gene: .; clone size: .; J gene: TRBJ1-1; CDR3 DNA: TGTGCCAGCAAAGGGGGGGCCACTGAAGCTTTCTTT; CDR3 protein: CASKGGATEAFF
V gene: TRBV5-1; D gene: .; clone size: .; J gene: TRBJ2-3; CDR3 DNA: TGCGCCAGCAAGGACATAGATACGCAGTATTTT; CDR3 protein: CASKDIDTQYF
V gene: TRBV19; D gene: .; clone size: few; J gene: TRBJ2-7; CDR3 DNA: TGTGCCAGTAGTATCCCAGGGGTCTACGAGCAGTACTTC; CDR3 protein: CASSIPGVYEQYF
V gene: TRBV10-3; D gene: TRBD1; clone size: .; J gene: TRBJ1-3; CDR3 DNA: TGTGCCATCACTCCGGACAGGGTATACGGAAACACCATATATTTT; CDR3 protein: CAITPDRVYGNTIYF
V gene: TRBV25-1; D gene: TRBD1; clone size: few; J gene: TRBJ2-3; CDR3 DNA: TGTGCCAGCCAAACAGGGGGCTGGGCAGATACGCAGTATTTT; CDR3 protein: CASQTGGWADTQYF
V gene: TRBV5-6; D gene: TRBD2; clone size: once; J gene: TRBJ2-7; CDR3 DNA: TGTGCCAGCAGACTTAGCGGGGGGACTTTCCAGCAGTACTTC; CDR3 protein: CASRLSGGTFQQYF
V gene: TRBV7-9; D gene: .; clone size: few; J gene: TRBJ2-3; CDR3 DNA: TGTGCCAGCAGCTTTGGGGGGGCTGACACAGATACGCAGTATTTT; CDR3 protein: CASSFGGADTDTQYF
V gene: TRBV5-8; D gene: .; clone size: .; J gene: TRBJ1-5; CDR3 DNA: TGTGCCAGCGGTGAAACGGACCCGGCTGACAAGGGGCAGCCCCAGCATTTT; CDR3 protein: CASGETDPADKGQPQHF
V gene: TRBV10-2; D gene: .; clone size: .; J gene: TRBJ1-4; CDR3 DNA: TGCGCCAGCAGAGGCTTGACAGGTTGGGACATTTTTCTGTTTTTT; CDR3 protein: CASRGLTGWDIFLFF
V gene: TRBV7-2; D gene: TRBD2; clone size: many; J gene: TRBJ2-1; CDR3 DNA: TGTGCCAGCAGCAAGAGCCCACGGGGGGGTTTATACAATGAGCAGTTCTTC; CDR3 protein: CASSKSPRGGLYNEQFF
V gene: TRBV7-3; D gene: TRBD2; clone size: .; J gene: TRBJ2-2; CDR3 DNA: TGTGCCAGCTCCCGGGGGGGTGACACCGGGGAGCTGTTTTTT; CDR3 protein: CASSRGGDTGELFF
V gene: TRBV5-4; D gene: TRBD2; clone size: few; J gene: TRBJ2-2; CDR3 DNA: TGTGCCAGCACCTCGGGGGGGCCATCACTCAACACCGGGGAGCTGTTTTTT; CDR3 protein: CASTSGGPSLNTGELFF
V gene: TRBV5-1; D gene: TRBD1; clone size: .; J gene: TRBJ2-7; CDR3 DNA: TGCGCCAGCACCCGGGACAGTTGGTCCTACGAGCAGTACTTC; CDR3 protein: CASTRDSWSYEQYF
V gene: TRBV5-1; D gene: TRBD1; clone size: .; J gene: TRBJ2-7; CDR3 DNA: TGCGCCAGCAGCTTGGCAGGGGGCGCGAATAACGAGCAGTACTTC; CDR3 protein: CASSLAGGANNEQYF
V gene: TRBV7-9; D gene: .; clone size: .; J gene: TRBJ1-4; CDR3 DNA: TGTGCCAGCAGCGATGACCCATGGGAGGAAAAACTGTTTTTT; CDR3 protein: CASSDDPWEEKLFF
V gene: TRBV7-9; D gene: .; clone size: .; J gene: TRBJ2-1; CDR3 DNA: TGTGCCAGCAGCCCTAATCACAATGAGCAGTTCTTC; CDR3 protein: CASSPNHNEQFF
V gene: TRBV4-2; D gene: TRBD1; clone size: .; J gene: TRBJ1-5; CDR3 DNA: TGTGCCAGCAGCCAAGAAGCGGGGACAGGGCGCCAGCCCCAGCATTTT; CDR3 protein: CASSQEAGTGRQPQHF
V gene: TRBV6-1; D gene: TRBD1; clone size: few; J gene: TRBJ2-3; CDR3 DNA: TGTGCCAGCAGTGAAGCACCCCAGGACAGGGGGTCAGATACGCAGTATTTT; CDR3 protein: CASSEAPQDRGSDTQYF
V gene: TRBV5-1; D gene: .; clone size: .; J gene: TRBJ1-1; CDR3 DNA: TGCGCCAGCAGCTTGGCCAGTAACACTGAAGCTTTCTTT; CDR3 protein: CASSLASNTEAFF
V gene: TRBV13; D gene: TRBD2; clone size: few; J gene: TRBJ2-3; CDR3 DNA: TGTGCCAGCAGCTTAGGCCGGACTAGCGGGGGGACCATTCTCACAGATACGCAGTATTTT; CDR3 protein: CASSLGRTSGGTILTDTQYF
V gene: TRBV2; D gene: TRBD1; clone size: few; J gene: TRBJ2-7; CDR3 DNA: TGTGCCAGCAGTGGGACAGGTATCTACGAGCAGTACTTC; CDR3 protein: CASSGTGIYEQYF
V gene: TRBV5-4; D gene: .; clone size: few; J gene: TRBJ2-7; CDR3 DNA: TGTGCCAGCAGCTTGGCTCCGGTCTCCTACGAGCAGTACTTC; CDR3 protein: CASSLAPVSYEQYF
V gene: TRBV7-2; D gene: .; clone size: .; J gene: TRBJ1-2; CDR3 DNA: TGTGCCAGCAGCTTAATGGGGCGGGGCGCGGACGGTGGCTACACCTTC; CDR3 protein: CASSLMGRGADGGYTF
V gene: TRBV7-8; D gene: .; clone size: .; J gene: TRBJ1-6; CDR3 DNA: TGTGCCAGCAGCTTGGCAGTAAATTCACCCCTCCACTTT; CDR3 protein: CASSLAVNSPLHF
V gene: TRBV21-1; D gene: .; clone size: .; J gene: TRBJ2-2; CDR3 DNA: TGTGCCAGCAGCTCTCCGGGACTAGCGGGGGGAGGCGACACCGGGGAGCTGTTTTTT; CDR3 protein: CASSSPGLAGGGDTGELFF
V gene: TRBV5-1; D gene: TRBD1; clone size: once; J gene: TRBJ2-7; CDR3 DNA: TGCGCCAGCAGCGACGACAGGGAAGTCTACGAGCAGTACTTC; CDR3 protein: CASSDDREVYEQYF
V gene: TRBV7-9; D gene: TRBD2; clone size: .; J gene: TRBJ2-1; CDR3 DNA: TGTGCCAGCAGCCCTCACGGGGGGGACAATGAGCAGTTCTTC; CDR3 protein: CASSPHGGDNEQFF
V gene: TRBV7-9; D gene: TRBD1; clone size: .; J gene: TRBJ2-5; CDR3 DNA: TGTGCCAGCAGCTTAGGGGACAGAGCCCTTCAAGAGACCCAGTACTTC; CDR3 protein: CASSLGDRALQETQYF
V gene: TRBV5-1; D gene: TRBD1; clone size: few; J gene: TRBJ2-7; CDR3 DNA: TGCGCCAGCAGCCACATAAACCCCGGGACAGGGGCTGGAGAGCAGTACTTC; CDR3 protein: CASSHINPGTGAGEQYF
V gene: TRBV7-2; D gene: .; clone size: .; J gene: TRBJ2-3; CDR3 DNA: TGTGCCAGCTGCTTAATTGGCGGAGGGTTTAGCACAGATACGCAGTATTTT; CDR3 protein: CASCLIGGGFSTDTQYF
V gene: TRBV15; D gene: TRBD1; clone size: .; J gene: TRBJ2-7; CDR3 DNA: TGTGCCACCAGCAGAGATCCGATACAGGGGATAGGCGAGCAGTACTTC; CDR3 protein: CATSRDPIQGIGEQYF
V gene: TRBV5-4; D gene: TRBD2; clone size: .; J gene: TRBJ2-7; CDR3 DNA: TGTGCCAGCAGCCAGGACCCTAGCGGGGTCTCCTACGAGCAGTACTTC; CDR3 protein: CASSQDPSGVSYEQYF
V gene: TRBV30; D gene: TRBD1; clone size: .; J gene: TRBJ1-1; CDR3 DNA: TGTGCCTGGAGCGGACAGGGAGGGACTGAAGCTTTCTTT; CDR3 protein: CAWSGQGGTEAFF
V gene: TRBV7-8; D gene: TRBD2; clone size: .; J gene: TRBJ2-3; CDR3 DNA: TGTGCCAGCAGCTCGGGGGGGGGCGGGATAGATACGCAGTATTTT; CDR3 protein: CASSSGGGGIDTQYF
V gene: TRBV15; D gene: TRBD1; clone size: .; J gene: TRBJ1-5; CDR3 DNA: TGTGCCACCAGCAGAGATCCGGCAGGGGGCGCGAGCGATCAGCCCCAGCATTTT; CDR3 protein: CATSRDPAGGASDQPQHF
V gene: TRBV9; D gene: .; clone size: few; J gene: TRBJ1-2; CDR3 DNA: TGTGCCAGCAGCCCAGCGGGAGGGGAATGGTATGGCTACACCTTC; CDR3 protein: CASSPAGGEWYGYTF
V gene: TRBV28; D gene: .; clone size: .; J gene: TRBJ1-5; CDR3 DNA: TGTGCCAGCGTTAGTAATAGCAATCAGCCCCAGCATTTT; CDR3 protein: CASVSNSNQPQHF
V gene: TRBV27; D gene: .; clone size: .; J gene: TRBJ1-3; CDR3 DNA: TGTGCCAGCAGTTTAGTAGGGGTGGGAAACACCATATATTTT; CDR3 protein: CASSLVGVGNTIYF
V gene: TRBV6-6; D gene: TRBD1; clone size: .; J gene: TRBJ1-5; CDR3 DNA: TGTGCCAGTCGAACAGGGGGGTATGGCAATCAGCCCCAGCATTTT; CDR3 protein: CASRTGGYGNQPQHF
V gene: TRBV15; D gene: .; clone size: .; J gene: TRBJ1-6; CDR3 DNA: TGTGCCACCAGCAGGATCAGGGAATACGCACCCCTCCACTTT; CDR3 protein: CATSRIREYAPLHF
V gene: TRBV7-3; D gene: TRBD2; clone size: .; J gene: TRBJ2-3; CDR3 DNA: TGTGCCAGCAGCTTAAAGGAGCGGGGTTGGGGCACAGATACGCAGTATTTT; CDR3 protein: CASSLKERGWGTDTQYF
V gene: TRBV5-1; D gene: TRBD1; clone size: few; J gene: TRBJ2-7; CDR3 DNA: TGCGCCAGCAGCTTGTTACCCCGACAGGGGCCTTCCTACGAGCAGTACTTC; CDR3 protein: CASSLLPRQGPSYEQYF
V gene: TRBV30; D gene: .; clone size: .; J gene: TRBJ1-1; CDR3 DNA: TGTGCCTGGAGTTGGGGAGGGGAGGGAGCTTTCTTT; CDR3 protein: CAWSWGGEGAFF
V gene: TRBV7-2; D gene: .; clone size: .; J gene: TRBJ2-5; CDR3 DNA: TGTGCCAGCAGCGCCCAACCCCCAGGGGTGTACGAGACCCAGTACTTC; CDR3 protein: CASSAQPPGVYETQYF
V gene: TRBV6-1; D gene: TRBD1; clone size: .; J gene: TRBJ1-1; CDR3 DNA: TGTGCCAGCGGGGACAGGGTTACTGAAGCTTTCTTT; CDR3 protein: CASGDRVTEAFF
V gene: TRBV20-1; D gene: .; clone size: few; J gene: TRBJ2-1; CDR3 DNA: TGCAGTGCTAGGTTAGAGAATGAGCAGTTCTTC; CDR3 protein: CSARLENEQFF